This TCR beta chain was recorded in a study of PD-1 blockade in mismatch repair-deficient tumors. Every patient had mismatch repair deficiency by PCR or immunohistochemistry. A few pembrolizumab responders had their TCRs sequenced. Germline CDR1 MNHEY, CDR2 SMNVEV (reference sequence). Trimming removed 0 bases from V and 4 bases from J, with 15 bases in between. The CDR3 loop spans 16 amino acids. Generated by immunoSEQ multiplex PCR, the TCRdb table keeps only in-frame clones and is missing some. Counted here are tens of thousands of clones, approximately 81% occurring once; the ten biggest clones make up just over 2.5%.

The J gene is TRBJ1-2, the V gene TRBV27; D ambiguous. The TCR originated in an adult with mismatch repair-deficient cancer. This sample comprised peripheral blood, obtained 12 weeks after starting pembrolizumab. CDR3 nucleotide sequence: TGTGCCAGCAGTTTATCGACAATAGGTGTGCCCTATGGCTACACCTTC. Translated, it gives CASSLSTIGVPYGYTF.